The T cell receptor beta chain under discussion was sequenced for a study of blood T cells in healthy people across ages. CDR1 is DFQATT, CDR2 SNEGSKA, per germline (reference sequence). This CDR3 spans 13 amino acids. V gave up 6 bases and J gave up 2 bases, with 14 bases separating them. The second PCR ran about 6 to 11 cycles with a sample-barcoded 5' primer and J-beta primers. Every cDNA was tagged by a template-switch adaptor with 12 random nucleotides. One entry per CDR3 protein, called by TCRdb with MiXCR from the 5' RACE reads. The repertoire holds 2 million or so distinct CDR3 sequences, with 40% to 55% as singletons.

Sequenced input: blood. The origin of this receptor is a woman aged 35 to 49 in good health. This chain uses TRBV20-1 with TRBJ2-7; possibly TRBD2 for D (7 bases). The CDR3 nucleotides are TGCAGTGCACCGGGGGGCAGCACCTACGAGCAGTACTTC. It translates to CSAPGGSTYEQYF.